This passage covers 30 T cell receptor beta chains from one sample sequenced in a study of cytomegalovirus exposure and HLA in healthy donors. With 60 Vbeta and 13 Jbeta primers, the PCR was carried out. The method was immunoSEQ multiplex PCR; TCRdb's version includes in-frame clones alone and lacks a portion of them. This table has 150,000 to 200,000 clones, approximately 84% appearing once. The sequenced material came from PBMCs. The receptors were sampled from a woman younger than 45 in good health and CMV-seropositive.

The gene calls are TRBV28 and TRBJ2-1; 10 bases line up with TRBD2. This CDR3 is built from 15 residues. Germline values: CDR1 MDHEN, CDR2 SYDVKM. V lost 5 bases and J lost 3; bases outside the gene matches: 4. In DNA form, the CDR3 reads TGTGCCAGCAGTGGACTAGCGGATCTCTACAATGAGCAGTTCTTC. As protein: CASSGLADLYNEQFF.

This clone was counted only a few times. The DNA for the CDR3 is TGTGCCAGCAGTAGGGAGGGACTAGCCAATGAGCAGTTCTTC. It yields the protein CASSREGLANEQFF. The V and J genes are TRBV7-9 and TRBJ2-1, with TRBD2 matching 9 bases. From germline, CDR1 is SEHNR and CDR2 FQNEAQ (reference sequence). Germline trimming cut 6 bases from V and 6 bases from J; bases unmatched to any gene: 6. The CDR3 sequence is 14 residues long.

The chain is built from TRBV4-2 and TRBJ2-2; 9 nucleotides line up with TRBD2. This CDR3 comprises 18 residues. The germline CDR1 and CDR2 sequences are LGHNA and YNFKEQ. Trimming took 2 bases from V and 1 from J; bases not matched to a gene: 8. CDR3: CASSQMVAGVGNTGELFF. CDR3 nucleotides: TGTGCCAGCAGCCAAATGGTAGCGGGAGTCGGGAACACCGGGGAGCTGTTTTTT.

This chain connects TRBV2 to TRBJ2-4; 9 bases map to TRBD1. Germline CDR1 and CDR2: SNHLY and FYNNEI. The CDR3 loop spans 13 amino acids. V dropped 7 bases and J dropped 7; count of bases not matched to a gene: 5. The CDR3 nucleotides are TGTGCCAGCACAGGGACAGGGTCGAACATTCAGTACTTC. Translation gives CASTGTGSNIQYF.

The chain recombines TRBV7-2 with TRBJ1-1; TRBD1 matches at 7 bases. This CDR3 has 15 residues. CDR1 and CDR2 from the germline V gene are SGHTA and FQGNSA. Losses at the gene ends were 5 bases for V and 1 base for J; bases not matched to a gene: 7. The chain's CDR3 is CASSRRQGSNTEAFF. In DNA form, the CDR3 reads TGTGCCAGCAGCCGCCGACAGGGTTCGAACACTGAAGCTTTCTTT. The full variable domain, rest sourced from reference TRBV7-2 and TRBJ1-1, is GAGVSQSPSNKVTEKGKDVELRCDPISGHTALYWYRQSLGQGLEFLIYFQGNSAPDKSGLPSDRFSAERTGGSVSTLTIQRTQQEDSAVYLCASSRRQGSNTEAFFGQGTRLTVV.

The chain carries TRBV4-2 and TRBJ1-6; D is possibly TRBD1 (6 bases). V shed 0 bases and J shed 10 bases, with 28 bases lying between them. Germline CDR1 reads LGHNA; CDR2 reads YNFKEQ. The CDR3 length is 20 residues. The chain's CDR3 is CASSQDQWDLAGAVNSPLHF. The DNA of the CDR3 is TGTGCCAGCAGCCAAGATCAATGGGACCTCGCGGGGGCGGTCAACTCACCCCTCCACTTT.

The chain joins TRBV11-2 to TRBJ2-5; unclear D gene. CDR3 size: 12 residues. Trimming left V 1 base short and J 5 bases short, with 5 bases between. Germline loops: CDR1 SGHAT, CDR2 FQNNGV. The CDR3 DNA sequence: TGTGCCAGCAGCTTAGCCTCGGAGACCCAGTACTTC. Translated: CASSLASETQYF.

This clone was seen a handful of times. The chain recombines TRBV27 with TRBJ2-2; TRBD1 matches at 10 bases. The germline V gene encodes CDR1 MNHEY and CDR2 SMNVEV (reference sequence). V was clipped by 8 bases and J by 7 bases; unmatched bases: 10. The CDR3 loop spans 15 amino acids. CDR3: CASVSRDRGGGELFF. The CDR3 DNA reads TGTGCCAGCGTCTCCCGGGACAGGGGCGGCGGGGAGCTGTTTTTT.

This clone was observed a single time. J is TRBJ1-1 and V is TRBV5-1, with 8 bases lining up with TRBD1. The CDR3 has 16 amino acids. The V and J ends lost 5 bases and 1 base, in that order; junction bases with no gene match: 10. CDR1 and CDR2 (germline): SGHRS, YFSETQ. CDR3 amino acids: CASRGTGDTRNTEAFF. The CDR3 DNA reads as TGCGCCAGCAGGGGGACAGGAGACACGCGGAACACTGAAGCTTTCTTT. Together with reference TRBV5-1 and TRBJ1-1, the CDR3 gives the full variable domain: KAGVTQTPRYLIKTRGQQVTLSCSPISGHRSVSWYQQTPGQGLQFLFEYFSETQRNKGNFPGRFSGRQFSNSRSEMNVSTLELGDSALYLCASRGTGDTRNTEAFFGQGTRLTVV.

The rearrangement links TRBV11-2 to TRBJ2-1; 9 bases are shared with TRBD2. The CDR3 spans 15 residues. Germline V gene data show CDR1 as SGHAT and CDR2 as FQNNGV. The ends lost 8 bases at V and 2 bases at J; junction bases unmatched: 7. CDR3 in DNA: TGTGCCAGCCTAACGACTAGCGGTGCCTACAATGAGCAGTTCTTC. It encodes CASLTTSGAYNEQFF.

This clone was counted once. The rearrangement uses TRBV5-1 and TRBJ2-2; D remains unclear. Between the trimmed V and J ends, which lost 4 bases and 7 bases, there was a span of 11 bases. CDR1 is SGHRS and CDR2 is YFSETQ in the germline V gene. The CDR3 spans 13 residues. CDR3 in amino acids: CASSLRFDGELFF. In nucleotides, the CDR3 is TGCGCCAGCAGCCTGAGGTTCGACGGGGAGCTGTTTTTT.

The chain has TRBV7-2 and TRBJ1-3; D call uncertain. This CDR3 region has 13 residues. The ends were cut back, 5 bases at V and 0 bases at J, with 5 bases in the middle. Per germline, CDR1 SGHTA and CDR2 FQGNSA. The CDR3 DNA follows: TGTGCCAGCAGCCCGGTCTCTGGAAACACCATATATTTT. Encoded protein: CASSPVSGNTIYF. Combining the CDR3 with reference TRBV7-2 and TRBJ1-3 gives the whole variable domain GAGVSQSPSNKVTEKGKDVELRCDPISGHTALYWYRQSLGQGLEFLIYFQGNSAPDKSGLPSDRFSAERTGGSVSTLTIQRTQQEDSAVYLCASSPVSGNTIYFGEGSWLTVV.

The chain links TRBV10-2 to TRBJ2-3, with TRBD2 identical over 10 bases. Germline V lookup: CDR1 WSHSY, CDR2 SAAADI. CDR3 length: 14 residues. The V gene end was trimmed by 7 bases and the J gene end by 2 bases; junction bases not matched to a gene: 3. The CDR3 DNA reads as TGCGCCAGCACCCTAGCGGGAGTCACAGATACGCAGTATTTT. Its translation is CASTLAGVTDTQYF.

This clone showed up just once. The V call is TRBV25-1, the J call TRBJ1-1; D is undetermined. Trimming took 4 bases from V and 11 from J, leaving 8 bases between them. CDR3 length equals 10 residues. Germline lookup yields CDR1 MGHDK and CDR2 SYGVNS. The CDR3 sequence is CASSGTRAFF. In DNA, the CDR3 is TGTGCCAGCAGTGGCACGCGGGCTTTCTTT.

V is TRBV15 and J is TRBJ2-5, with 11 bases aligning to TRBD1. Germline values: CDR1 LNHNV, CDR2 YYDKDF (reference sequence). The CDR3 has 14 residues. Trimming took 5 bases from V and 2 from J; bases not matched to a gene: 1. CDR3 in amino acids: CATSGDRGQETQYF. The CDR3 DNA follows: TGTGCCACCAGCGGGGACAGGGGGCAAGAGACCCAGTACTTC.

The gene calls are TRBV10-3 and TRBJ2-7, with TRBD1 as a possible D gene (6 bases). The V end was cut by 5 bases, the J end by 0 bases, with 8 bases between. CDR3 length: 13 amino acids. CDR1 is ENHRY and CDR2 is SYGVKD in the germline V gene. DNA of the CDR3: TGTGCCATCAGTCGGGACACCTCCTACGAGCAGTACTTC. Residues: CAISRDTSYEQYF.

The rearrangement joins TRBV27 to TRBJ2-7; possibly TRBD2 for D (5 bases). CDR3 size: 16 residues. CDR1 and CDR2 from the germline V gene are MNHEY and SMNVEV (reference sequence). Trimming removed 5 bases from V and 2 bases from J, with 19 bases in between. CDR3 bases: TGTGCCAGCAGTCCGGTTGGGAGACTTCTTACCTACGAGCAGTACTTC. Translation: CASSPVGRLLTYEQYF.

The V call is TRBV6-5, the J call TRBJ1-3; no clear D gene. The ends were cut back, 6 bases at V and 3 bases at J, with 15 bases in the middle. The germline V gene has CDR1 MNHEY and CDR2 SVGAGI. The CDR3 extends over 15 amino acids. The CDR3 here is CASSPLPESGNTIYF. In DNA, the CDR3 is TGTGCCAGCAGCCCACTCCCGGAGAGTGGAAACACCATATATTTT.

This clone came up a few times. The chain has TRBV28 and TRBJ1-2, with D unclear. Trimming took off 3 bases at V and 8 bases at J, with 10 bases between the two ends. This CDR3 has 12 residues. CDR1 MDHEN and CDR2 SYDVKM come from the germline V gene. The CDR3 loop reads CASSLIDNGYTF. CDR3 nucleotide sequence: TGTGCCAGCAGTTTGATTGACAACGGCTACACCTTC.

This clone was seen once. The chain joins TRBV19 to TRBJ2-7; possibly TRBD2 for D (5 bases). With 9 bases removed from V and 5 bases from J, the gap between germline ends came to 23 bases. From germline, CDR1 is LNHDA and CDR2 SQIVND (reference sequence). CDR3 length: 15 residues. The CDR3 DNA reads TGTGCCAGCAAAGGACCGGGCCGGGGTGACGACGAGCAGTACTTC. Protein: CASKGPGRGDDEQYF.

The gene calls are TRBV2 and TRBJ2-1; D is possibly TRBD2 (5 bases). The CDR3 has 11 residues. With 7 bases removed from V and 6 bases from J, the gap between germline ends came to 7 bases. CDR1 and CDR2 (germline): SNHLY, FYNNEI. CDR3 sequence reads: CASTRANEQFF. The CDR3 region has the DNA TGTGCCAGCACGCGGGCCAATGAGCAGTTCTTC.

J is TRBJ1-4 and V is TRBV27; maybe TRBD1 (6 bases). The CDR3 length is 20 residues. CDR1 is MNHEY and CDR2 is SMNVEV in the germline V gene (reference sequence). Between the trimmed V and J ends, which lost 0 bases and 0 bases, there was a span of 20 bases. CDR3 protein: CASSLSPGAAPQATNEKLFF. The CDR3 nucleotides read TGTGCCAGCAGTTTATCGCCAGGGGCTGCACCCCAAGCAACTAATGAAAAACTGTTTTTT.

This clone turned up a few times. V is TRBV10-3 and J is TRBJ2-5, with unresolved D. The CDR3 has 12 residues. Between the trimmed V and J ends, which lost 4 bases and 2 bases, there was a span of 5 bases. Per the germline V gene, CDR1 is ENHRY and CDR2 is SYGVKD. CDR3 DNA: TGTGCCATCAGTGGGCAGCAAGAGACCCAGTACTTC. This codes for CAISGQQETQYF.

This rearrangement joins TRBV6-5 to TRBJ2-5; 9 nucleotides align to TRBD2. The J call is uncertain, as TRBJ2-7 better fits the DNA end. Germline V lookup: CDR1 MNHEY, CDR2 SVGAGI. The CDR3 has 15 residues. The CDR3 DNA is TGTGCCAGCAGTCAAATAGCGGGAGTAGTCTACGAGCAGTACTTC. Translation: CASSQIAGVVYEQYF.

This clone was seen just once. V gene TRBV21-1 combines with J gene TRBJ2-1; the table gives TRBD2 as D, unverified against the DNA. TRBV21-1 is a known pseudogene. The CDR3 consists of 13 residues. The CDR3 sequence: CASGGGENNEQFF. The CDR3 nucleotides are TGTGCCAGTGGGGGGGGAGAAAACAATGAGCAGTTCTTC.

The V and J genes are TRBV6-5 and TRBJ2-5; 7 bases are a match to TRBD2. The end of the DNA fits TRBJ2-7 better, so the J call may be wrong. The length of the CDR3 is 12 residues. Per germline, CDR1 MNHEY and CDR2 SVGAGI. The CDR3 loop is CASRNGEGEQYF. The CDR3 DNA follows: TGTGCCAGCAGAAACGGGGAGGGCGAGCAGTACTTC.

V is TRBV27 and J is TRBJ1-2; D is unclear. This CDR3 spans 14 amino acids. Trimming removed 2 bases at V and 7 bases at J, with 14 bases between. Germline V lookup: CDR1 MNHEY, CDR2 SMNVEV (reference sequence). The CDR3 loop is CASSLSPQESGYTF. CDR3 sequence (DNA): TGTGCCAGCAGTTTAAGCCCGCAAGAGAGTGGCTACACCTTC.

The J gene is TRBJ1-1, the V gene TRBV4-1; possibly TRBD1 for D (5 bases). Germline V gene sequence: CDR1 MGHRA, CDR2 YSYEKL. V lost 1 base, J lost 7 bases, and 13 bases lay in between. This CDR3 region has 14 residues. The CDR3 region is CASSQGWDSGEAFF. Written as DNA, the CDR3 is TGCGCCAGCAGCCAAGGTTGGGACTCGGGTGAAGCTTTCTTT.

The chain links TRBV5-6 to TRBJ2-1; 14 bases match TRBD2. This CDR3 has 17 residues. Germline V gene data show CDR1 as SGHDT and CDR2 as YYEEEE. With V trimmed by 3 bases and J by 6 bases, 8 bases remained unmatched. The CDR3 protein is CASSSDRGTSGSNEQFF. CDR3 nucleotides: TGTGCCAGCAGCTCCGACAGGGGGACTAGCGGGAGCAATGAGCAGTTCTTC.

The J gene is TRBJ1-3, the V gene TRBV2; 10 bases fit TRBD1. The CDR3 totals 15 residues. The V gene end was trimmed by 5 bases and the J gene end by 3 bases; junction bases not matched to a gene: 4. CDR1 and CDR2 from the germline V gene are SNHLY and FYNNEI. The CDR3 protein is CASSQDRGSGNTIYF. In nucleotides, the CDR3 is TGTGCCAGCAGTCAGGACAGGGGGAGTGGAAACACCATATATTTT.